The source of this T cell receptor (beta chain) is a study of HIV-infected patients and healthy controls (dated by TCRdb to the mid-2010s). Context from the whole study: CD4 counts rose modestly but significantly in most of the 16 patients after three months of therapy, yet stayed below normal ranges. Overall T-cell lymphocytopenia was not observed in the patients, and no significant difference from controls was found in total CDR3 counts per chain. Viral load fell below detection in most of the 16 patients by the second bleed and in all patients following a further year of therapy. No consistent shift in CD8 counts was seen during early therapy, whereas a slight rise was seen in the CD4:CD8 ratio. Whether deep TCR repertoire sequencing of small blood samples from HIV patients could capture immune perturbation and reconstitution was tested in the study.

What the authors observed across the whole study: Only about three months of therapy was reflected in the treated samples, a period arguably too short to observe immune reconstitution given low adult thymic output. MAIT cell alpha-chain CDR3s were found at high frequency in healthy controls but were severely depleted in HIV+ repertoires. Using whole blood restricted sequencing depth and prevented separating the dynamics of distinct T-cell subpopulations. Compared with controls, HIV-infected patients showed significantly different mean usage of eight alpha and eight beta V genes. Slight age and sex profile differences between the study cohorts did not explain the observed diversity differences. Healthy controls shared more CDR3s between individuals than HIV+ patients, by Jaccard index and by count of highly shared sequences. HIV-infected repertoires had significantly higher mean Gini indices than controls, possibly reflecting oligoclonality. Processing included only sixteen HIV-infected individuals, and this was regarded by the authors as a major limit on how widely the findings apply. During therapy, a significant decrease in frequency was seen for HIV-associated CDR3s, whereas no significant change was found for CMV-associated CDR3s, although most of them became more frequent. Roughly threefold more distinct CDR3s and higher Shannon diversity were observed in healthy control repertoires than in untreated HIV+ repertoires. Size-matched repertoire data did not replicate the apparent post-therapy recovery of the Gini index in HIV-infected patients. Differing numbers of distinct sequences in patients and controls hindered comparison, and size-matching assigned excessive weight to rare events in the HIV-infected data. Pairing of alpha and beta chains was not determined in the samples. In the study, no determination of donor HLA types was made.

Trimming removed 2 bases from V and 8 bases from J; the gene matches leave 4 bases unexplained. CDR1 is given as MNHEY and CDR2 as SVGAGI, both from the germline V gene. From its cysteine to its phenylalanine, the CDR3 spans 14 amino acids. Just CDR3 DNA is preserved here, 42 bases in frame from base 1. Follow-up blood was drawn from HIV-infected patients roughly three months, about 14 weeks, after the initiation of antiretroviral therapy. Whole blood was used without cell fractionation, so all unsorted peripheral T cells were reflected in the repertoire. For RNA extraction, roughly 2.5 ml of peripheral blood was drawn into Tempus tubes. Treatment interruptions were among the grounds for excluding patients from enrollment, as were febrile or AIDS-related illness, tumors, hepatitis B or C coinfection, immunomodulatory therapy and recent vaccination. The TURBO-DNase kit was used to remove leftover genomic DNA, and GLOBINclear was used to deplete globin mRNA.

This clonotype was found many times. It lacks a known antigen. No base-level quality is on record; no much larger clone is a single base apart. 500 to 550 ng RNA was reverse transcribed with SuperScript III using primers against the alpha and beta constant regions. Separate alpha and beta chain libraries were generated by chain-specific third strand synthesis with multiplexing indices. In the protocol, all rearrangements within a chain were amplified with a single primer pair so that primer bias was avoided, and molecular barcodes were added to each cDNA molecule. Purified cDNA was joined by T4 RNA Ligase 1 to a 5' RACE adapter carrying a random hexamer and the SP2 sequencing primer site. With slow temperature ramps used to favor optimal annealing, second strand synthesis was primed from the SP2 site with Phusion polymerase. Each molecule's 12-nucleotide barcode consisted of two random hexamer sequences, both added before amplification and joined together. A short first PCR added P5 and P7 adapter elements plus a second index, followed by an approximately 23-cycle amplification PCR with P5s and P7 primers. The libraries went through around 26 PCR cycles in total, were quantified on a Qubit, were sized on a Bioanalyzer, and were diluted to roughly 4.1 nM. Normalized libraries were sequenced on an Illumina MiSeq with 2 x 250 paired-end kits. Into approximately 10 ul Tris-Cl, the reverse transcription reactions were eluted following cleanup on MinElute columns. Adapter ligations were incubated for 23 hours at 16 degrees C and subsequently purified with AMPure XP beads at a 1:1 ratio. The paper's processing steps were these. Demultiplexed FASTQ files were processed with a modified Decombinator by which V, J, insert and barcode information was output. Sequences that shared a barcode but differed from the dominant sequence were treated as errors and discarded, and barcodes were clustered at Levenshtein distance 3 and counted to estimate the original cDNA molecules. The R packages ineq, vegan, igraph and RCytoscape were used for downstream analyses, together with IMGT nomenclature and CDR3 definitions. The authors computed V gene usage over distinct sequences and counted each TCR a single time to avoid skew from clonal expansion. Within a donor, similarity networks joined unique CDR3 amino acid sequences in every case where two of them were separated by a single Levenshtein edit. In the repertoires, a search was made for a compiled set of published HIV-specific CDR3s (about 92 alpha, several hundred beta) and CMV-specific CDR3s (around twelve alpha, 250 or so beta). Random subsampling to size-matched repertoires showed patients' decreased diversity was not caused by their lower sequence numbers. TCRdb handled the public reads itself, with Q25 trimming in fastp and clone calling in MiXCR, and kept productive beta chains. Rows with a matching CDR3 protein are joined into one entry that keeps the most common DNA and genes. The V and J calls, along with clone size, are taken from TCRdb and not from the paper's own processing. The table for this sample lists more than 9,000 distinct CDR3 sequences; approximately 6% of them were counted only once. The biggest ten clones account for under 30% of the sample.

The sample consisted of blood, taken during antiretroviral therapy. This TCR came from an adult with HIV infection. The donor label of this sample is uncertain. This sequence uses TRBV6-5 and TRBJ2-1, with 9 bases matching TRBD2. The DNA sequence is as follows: TGTGCCAGCAGTTACGTTGGCGGGAGGGATGAGCAGTTCTTC. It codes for CASSYVGGRDEQFF.